This T cell receptor (beta chain) stems from a study of tissue T cells after allogeneic stem cell transplantation. Regarding the study as a whole: Alloreactivity or antigen specificity of tissue TCRs was not determined; some clones might be host cells.

Relative to its sample, this clone is large. Its antigen is unidentified. Gene names and germline refer to mouse. The observed sequence ends 1 residue before the CDR3 terminus, with the missing tail filled in from the germline J gene. CDR1 and CDR2 from the germline V gene are GKSSPN and SITVG. The CDR3 has 12 amino acids. The ends were cut back, 0 bases at V and 7 bases at J, with 10 bases in the middle. Time point specified: mouse harvest day 7 after allogeneic transplant. Tail vein injection delivered 10^7 T-cell-depleted bone marrow cells and 10^6 splenic CD5+ T cells. TCRdb's table, derived via immunoSEQ multiplex PCR, lists solely in-frame clones and lacks some. The sample has more than 2,000 clones, 50% to 75% seen once.

The chain links TRBV31 to TRBJ2-7, with D perhaps TRBD2 (6 bases). Sequencing input: spleen. The clonotype comes from a female BALB/c mouse given C57BL/6 T cells with graft-versus-host disease after an allogeneic hematopoietic cell transplant. Incomplete CDR3 DNA: TGTGCCTGGAGTCTTCCTGGGGAAGAACAGTAC. Translating gives CAWSLPGEEQY. The entire CDR3 protein is CAWSLPGEEQYF.